This T cell receptor (beta chain) was sequenced in a study of T cells after yellow fever vaccination (dated by TCRdb to about 2019). Some background on the complete study: Libraries from fractions with low cell numbers were prepared with the SMART-Seq v4 Ultra Low Input RNA kit. To follow T-cell clones before and after both primary and booster YFV17D yellow fever vaccination, bulk TCR alpha and beta repertoires underwent longitudinal sequencing. The cohort comprised two healthy male donors, one aged 18 to 30 and one aged 30 to 40 years. Bulk PBMC replicates and cell subsets were isolated from blood drawn at multiple timepoints before and after both primary and secondary immunization.

In its sample, this clonotype was seen many times. Its specific antigen is unknown. The sample holds no much larger clone one base away, and base qualities are not on file. Study-wide conclusions, independent of this receptor: A small fraction of clonotypes showed up in both the CD4 and CD8 compartments, probably as a result of convergent recombination. Only a couple of donors were included in the study, so the extent to which the findings can be generalized is limited. After the booster, most clones that had expanded after primary vaccination were detected again (approximately 96% of CD4 and around 88% of CD8), suggesting broad maintenance of memory. FACS-sorted repertoires could contain abundant contaminating clonotypes from the bulk population, so computational filtering was required. Compared with the primary T-cell response, the secondary T-cell response was weaker but faster, peaking on day 5 rather than day 15.

Data came from an Illumina NovaSeq 6000. TCR cDNA was synthesized by 5'RACE template switching, through which a universal primer site and unique molecular identifiers were introduced. Priming of cDNA synthesis was performed from both the TCR alpha and TCR beta constant segments. Two PCR steps were used to amplify libraries, with sample barcodes and sequencing adapters being added in the second step. Sequencing of libraries was performed on Illumina HiSeq 2500 (2x100 bp) or NovaSeq (2x150 bp). The paper's processing steps were these. Demultiplexing of reads and collapsing into UMI consensus sequences were performed with MIGEC, and V(D)J alignment was carried out with MiXCR. Clonotypes responding to the vaccine were identified with edgeR on replicate PBMC samples, with the criteria of FDR below 0.01 and a log2 fold change above 5 up to day 15. Each bulk clonotype received a CD4 or CD8 identity based on whether the sequenced CD4 or CD8 repertoire contained that clonotype at higher abundance. In TCRdb, the public reads were trimmed at Q25 with fastp and aligned with MiXCR, with productive beta chains retained. Rows with a matching CDR3 protein are joined into one entry that keeps the most common DNA and genes. The V and J calls shown here were made by TCRdb, not taken from the authors' results. The sample includes roughly 330,000 distinct CDR3 sequences, with around 3.9% observed a single time. The ten largest clones add up to about 24% of the sample.

From cysteine to phenylalanine, the CDR3 is 14 amino acids long. Of the read, only the CDR3 DNA is kept; its 42 bases are in frame from base 1. The germline V gene provides CDR1 SGHRS and CDR2 YFSETQ. Unmatched junction bases come to 7, with V trimmed by 3 bases and J by 5 bases. Sample treatment or condition, as interpreted from the label and publication: live attenuated yellow fever vaccine strain. Two biological replicates of bulk PBMCs were collected at each blood-draw timepoint. PBMCs were isolated from peripheral blood using a standard Ficoll-Paque protocol. TriZol was used to extract RNA from bulk PBMCs, from CD4 and CD8 fractions, and from dextramer-positive and dextramer-negative fractions.

The chain uses TRBV5-1 and TRBJ2-7; TRBD1 fits 8 bases in the junction. The receptor was isolated from a man aged 18 to 29 who received the YFV17D yellow fever vaccine. This sample comprised PBMCs, obtained 5 days after the yellow fever booster vaccination. The sequence in DNA is TGCGCCAGCAGCTCCGGGACAGGCCCGAACGAGCAGTACTTC. Its amino acids are CASSSGTGPNEQYF.